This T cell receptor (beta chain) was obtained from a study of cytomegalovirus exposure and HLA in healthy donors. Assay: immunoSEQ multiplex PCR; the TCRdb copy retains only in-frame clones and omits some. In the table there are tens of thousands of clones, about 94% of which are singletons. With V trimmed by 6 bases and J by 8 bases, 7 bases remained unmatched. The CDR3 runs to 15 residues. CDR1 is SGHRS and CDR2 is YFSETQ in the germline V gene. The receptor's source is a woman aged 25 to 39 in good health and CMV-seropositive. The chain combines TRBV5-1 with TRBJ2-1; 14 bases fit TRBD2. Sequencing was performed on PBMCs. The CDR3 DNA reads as TGCGCCAGCATCTGGGGGACTAGCGGGAGTCATGAGCAGTTCTTC. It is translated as CASIWGTSGSHEQFF.